The 12 T cell receptor beta chains below all came from one sample that was sequenced in a study of T cell responses to AZD1222 COVID-19 vaccine. Generated by immunoSEQ multiplex PCR, the TCRdb table keeps only in-frame clones and is missing some. The sample carries approximately 130,000 clones, roughly 88% recorded once. The input for sequencing was peripheral blood, taken 28 days after the second AZD1222 dose. The receptor set was obtained from an adult who received the AZD1222 COVID-19 vaccine.

The rearrangement links TRBV5-1 to TRBJ2-7; possible D gene TRBD2, 6 bases. The CDR3 covers 13 residues. CDR1 and CDR2 (germline): SGHRS, YFSETQ. The germline V and J ends were trimmed by 2 bases and 3 bases, with 9 bases remaining between them. DNA of the CDR3: TGCGCCAGCAGCTTTAGCGGAATCTACGAGCAGTACTTC. Amino acid sequence: CASSFSGIYEQYF. Variable domain in full (rest from reference TRBV5-1 and TRBJ2-7): KAGVTQTPRYLIKTRGQQVTLSCSPISGHRSVSWYQQTPGQGLQFLFEYFSETQRNKGNFPGRFSGRQFSNSRSEMNVSTLELGDSALYLCASSFSGIYEQYFGPGTRLTVT.

The rearrangement uses TRBV6-5 and TRBJ1-3; a possible D gene is TRBD1 (6 bases). Germline CDR1 is MNHEY and CDR2 is SVGAGI. V lost 2 bases to trimming and J lost 3 bases, with 14 bases between them. This CDR3 contains 16 residues. This chain's CDR3 is CASSYRQAKNGNTIYF. DNA for the CDR3: TGTGCCAGCAGTTACAGACAGGCTAAGAATGGAAACACCATATATTTT.

The genes are TRBV5-1 and TRBJ1-5; 11 bases fit TRBD1. The germline gives CDR1 SGHRS, CDR2 YFSETQ. Unmatched junction bases numbered 2, after V lost 4 bases and J lost 2 bases. The CDR3 has 15 residues. CDR3 sequence (DNA): TGCGCCAGCAGCCGGACAGGGGGCCGCAATCAGCCCCAGCATTTT. Translated, it gives CASSRTGGRNQPQHF. Variable domain in full (rest from reference TRBV5-1 and TRBJ1-5): KAGVTQTPRYLIKTRGQQVTLSCSPISGHRSVSWYQQTPGQGLQFLFEYFSETQRNKGNFPGRFSGRQFSNSRSEMNVSTLELGDSALYLCASSRTGGRNQPQHFGDGTRLSIL.

V gene TRBV28 combines with J gene TRBJ1-5; D may be TRBD1 (6 bases). The V gene lost 7 bases and the J gene lost 6 bases, with 10 bases spanning the gap. Germline V lookup: CDR1 MDHEN, CDR2 SYDVKM. The CDR3 is 12 amino acids. The CDR3 DNA follows: TGTGCCAGCAACAGGGTCGCTCAGCCCCAGCATTTT. It yields the protein CASNRVAQPQHF.

The rearrangement links TRBV5-1 to TRBJ1-5, with D perhaps TRBD1 (5 bases). There are 16 residues in the CDR3. The germline V gene encodes CDR1 SGHRS and CDR2 YFSETQ. V shed 4 bases and J shed 0 bases, with 14 bases lying between them. The CDR3 is CASSLYPGVSNQPQHF. The CDR3 nucleotides are TGCGCCAGCAGCCTCTACCCGGGGGTTAGCAATCAGCCCCAGCATTTT.

The V gene is TRBV27, the J gene TRBJ2-7, with D perhaps matching TRBD1 (5 bases). This CDR3 has 16 amino acids. Trimming cost V 0 bases and J 2 bases, with 14 bases left between them. Germline V gives CDR1 MNHEY, CDR2 SMNVEV (reference sequence). The CDR3 region is CASSLSDLGPTYEQYF. CDR3 coding DNA: TGTGCCAGCAGTTTATCCGACTTGGGGCCCACCTACGAGCAGTACTTC.

V usage is TRBV9 and J usage is TRBJ1-3, with 7 positions matching TRBD1. The CDR3 covers 14 residues. CDR1 and CDR2 (germline): SGDLS, YYNGEE. Unmatched junction bases numbered 4, after V lost 3 bases and J lost 4 bases. The CDR3 is CASSAGGFGNTIYF. DNA for the CDR3: TGTGCCAGCAGCGCAGGGGGTTTCGGAAACACCATATATTTT.

The gene calls are TRBV18 and TRBJ2-3; possible D gene TRBD2, 5 bases. Per germline, CDR1 KGHSH and CDR2 LQKENI. V gave up 0 bases and J gave up 2 bases, with 12 bases separating them. The CDR3 loop spans 16 amino acids. CDR3 region: CASSPPIARSTDTQYF. The CDR3 DNA follows: TGTGCCAGCTCACCACCGATAGCGAGGTCCACAGATACGCAGTATTTT.

The chain has TRBV12-3 or TRBV12-4 and TRBJ2-7; D may be TRBD2 (5 bases). V gave up 1 base and J gave up 7 bases, with 11 bases separating them. This CDR3 comprises 13 residues. The CDR3 reads CASSLVAGWEQYF. CDR3 bases: TGTGCCAGCAGTTTAGTTGCGGGTTGGGAGCAGTACTTC.

The V gene is TRBV6-5, the J gene TRBJ1-3; 8 bases agree with TRBD1. This CDR3 contains 16 residues. Trimming at V came to 0 bases and at J to 4 bases, leaving 5 bases not matched to a gene. From germline, CDR1 is MNHEY and CDR2 SVGAGI. The CDR3 nucleotides read TGTGCCAGCAGTTACTCGATCGGGGACAGGGGAAACACCATATATTTT. This sequence encodes CASSYSIGDRGNTIYF.

Only one count was recorded for this clone. The chain couples TRBV3-1 (or the pseudogene TRBV3-2) to TRBJ1-1; 9 nucleotides line up with TRBD1. This CDR3 is built from 13 residues. Losses at the gene ends were 6 bases for V and 4 bases for J; bases not matched to a gene: 3. Germline CDR1 and CDR2: LGHDT and YNNKEL (reference sequence). CDR3 residues: CASSKDRGTEAFF. As DNA, the CDR3 is TGTGCCAGCAGTAAGGACAGGGGCACTGAAGCTTTCTTT.

The J gene is TRBJ1-2, the V gene TRBV5-1, with D hard to call. Germline V CDR1 and CDR2: SGHRS, YFSETQ. Deletions cut 0 bases from V and 3 bases from J, with 9 bases between. This CDR3 is built from 14 residues. The CDR3 protein is CASSLGTEYYGYTF. Here the CDR3 DNA reads TGCGCCAGCAGCTTGGGCACAGAGTACTATGGCTACACCTTC.